The 24 T cell receptor beta chains below were found in one sample sequenced in a study of blood T cell repertoires in COVID-19. The data were produced by immunoSEQ multiplex PCR, yet TCRdb's version contains in-frame clones alone and is incomplete. The sample has 150,000 to 200,000 clones; around 89% are singletons. Sequencing was carried out using peripheral blood. Every receptor here comes from a man aged 60 to 69 with acute or convalescent COVID-19.

The chain is built from TRBV25-1 and TRBJ2-2; 13 nucleotides agree with TRBD2. The CDR3 sequence is 16 residues long. Looked up from germline, CDR1 is MGHDK and CDR2 is SYGVNS. With 7 bases clipped from V and 3 bases from J, the junction kept 5 bases outside the gene matches. CDR3 DNA sequence: TGTGCCAGCAAAGGGACTAGCGGGGAGTACACCGGGGAGCTGTTTTTT. Translating it yields CASKGTSGEYTGELFF. Filled out from reference TRBV25-1 and TRBJ2-2, the complete variable domain reads EADIYQTPRYLVIGTGKKITLECSQTMGHDKMYWYQQDPGMELHLIHYSYGVNSTEKGDLSSESTVSRIRTEHFPLTLESARPSHTSQYLCASKGTSGEYTGELFFGEGSRLTVL.

This clone was observed once. The chain recombines TRBV3-1 (or the pseudogene TRBV3-2) with TRBJ2-2, with D perhaps matching TRBD1 (6 bases). Trimming stripped 1 base from V and 1 base from J, with 10 bases between. The CDR3 is 16 residues long. The germline V gene has CDR1 LGHDT and CDR2 YNNKEL (reference sequence). The CDR3 region has the DNA TGTGCCAGCAGCCAAGTCAGGGGAAGGAACACCGGGGAGCTGTTTTTT. The encoded protein is CASSQVRGRNTGELFF.

The J gene is TRBJ2-4, the V gene TRBV6-6; TRBD2 aligns across 8 bases. The germline gives CDR1 MNHNY, CDR2 SVGAGI (reference sequence). The CDR3 runs to 16 residues. V lost 0 bases, J lost 0 bases, and 1 base stayed unmatched. In DNA form, the CDR3 reads TGTGCCAGCAGTTACTCCCGGGAGGGAGCCAAAAACATTCAGTACTTC. Translation gives CASSYSREGAKNIQYF.

This clone has a handful of counts. The V and J genes are TRBV24-1 and TRBJ2-1; 12 bases agree with TRBD1. Germline V gene sequence: CDR1 KGHDR, CDR2 SFDVKD. Unmatched junction bases numbered 4, after V lost 5 bases and J lost 3 bases. This CDR3 has 16 residues. This chain's CDR3 is CATSGGQGAGYNEQFF. The DNA of the CDR3 is TGTGCCACCAGTGGGGGACAGGGGGCCGGCTACAATGAGCAGTTCTTC.

The chain is built from TRBV6-5 and TRBJ1-2, with D maybe TRBD1 (6 bases). Trimming shortened V by 6 bases and J by 3 bases, and 11 bases separated the two germline ends. Germline V CDR1 and CDR2: MNHEY, SVGAGI. There are 13 residues in the CDR3. CDR3 loop: CASRPGQYYGYTF. CDR3 bases: TGTGCCAGCAGACCCGGACAGTACTATGGCTACACCTTC.

The chain combines TRBV9 with TRBJ2-2, with 7 positions matching TRBD2. V dropped 0 bases and J dropped 5; count of bases not matched to a gene: 7. Per the germline V gene, CDR1 is SGDLS and CDR2 is YYNGEE. The CDR3 is made up of 16 amino acids. CDR3 loop: CASSVVGGGWTGELFF. CDR3 DNA sequence: TGTGCCAGCAGCGTAGTCGGCGGGGGTTGGACCGGGGAGCTGTTTTTT.

The gene calls are TRBV9 and TRBJ1-5; TRBD1 aligns across 8 bases. The ends lost 7 bases at V and 5 bases at J; junction bases unmatched: 2. Germline V gene lookup returns CDR1 SGDLS and CDR2 YYNGEE. CDR3 length: 12 amino acids. DNA for the CDR3: TGTGCCAGCGGACAGGGTGATCAGCCCCAGCATTTT. Translated: CASGQGDQPQHF.

V usage is TRBV20-1 and J usage is TRBJ1-5; 7 positions match TRBD1. The V segment lost 3 bases and the J segment 3 bases; nucleotides outside the gene matches: 8. The CDR3 totals 15 residues. Per germline, CDR1 DFQATT and CDR2 SNEGSKA (reference sequence). CDR3 amino acids: CSASAGTEFNQPQHF. The CDR3 bases are TGCAGTGCTAGTGCCGGGACAGAGTTCAATCAGCCCCAGCATTTT.

This chain connects TRBV5-4 to TRBJ2-1, with 9 bases fitting TRBD2. The CDR3 has 13 residues. V was pared by 5 bases and J by 9 bases, with 6 bases of the junction left unmatched. Germline lookup yields CDR1 SGHNT and CDR2 YYREEE (reference sequence). The CDR3 nucleotides are TGTGCCAGCAGGACCGGGACTAGCAGTGAGCAGTTCTTC. This encodes CASRTGTSSEQFF. Full variable domain (missing parts from reference TRBV5-4 and TRBJ2-1): ETGVTQSPTHLIKTRGQQVTLRCSSQSGHNTVSWYQQALGQGPQFIFQYYREEENGRGNFPPRFSGLQFPNYSSELNVNALELDDSALYLCASRTGTSSEQFFGPGTRLTVL.

This clone was observed a handful of times. The chain employs TRBV5-1 and TRBJ1-3; D unclear. V shed 5 bases and J shed 4 bases, with 19 bases lying between them. Germline values: CDR1 SGHRS, CDR2 YFSETQ. The CDR3 covers 16 residues. CDR3 sequence reads: CASRVGAEASGNTIYF. The DNA for the CDR3 is TGCGCCAGCAGGGTGGGTGCGGAAGCGTCGGGAAACACCATATATTTT.

This clone has only a few counts. This chain joins TRBV11-3 and TRBJ1-6, with 7 bases lining up with TRBD1. This CDR3 spans 14 amino acids. J was trimmed by 8 bases and V by 1 base; bases with no gene match: 2. Germline-derived CDR1 and CDR2 are SGHNT and YENEEA. This CDR3 reads CASSLGDRDSPLHF. The DNA for the CDR3 is TGTGCCAGCAGCTTAGGCGACAGGGATTCACCCCTCCACTTT.

The chain has TRBV27 and TRBJ2-7, with TRBD1 as a possible D gene (6 bases). Germline CDR1 reads MNHEY; CDR2 reads SMNVEV (reference sequence). V lost 5 bases and J 2 bases, leaving 19 bases between the germline ends. This CDR3 has 16 residues. The CDR3 DNA reads TGTGCCAGCAGTCTCCGACCACGACAGGTAACCTACGAGCAGTACTTC. Residues: CASSLRPRQVTYEQYF.

The chain uses TRBV29-1 and TRBJ1-3, with unresolved D. The CDR3 extends over 13 amino acids. CDR1 and CDR2 from the germline V gene are SQVTM and ANQGSEA. Trimming removed 1 base from V and 4 bases from J, with 8 bases in between. The CDR3 sequence is CSVEGGGGNTIYF. CDR3 bases: TGCAGCGTTGAAGGTGGCGGAGGAAACACCATATATTTT.

About this clone: This same CDR3 is encoded by further DNA sequences in the sample. The rearrangement links TRBV18 to TRBJ1-2; TRBD1 aligns across 7 bases. V was pared by 2 bases and J by 8 bases, with 2 bases of the junction left unmatched. Germline V gene data show CDR1 as KGHSH and CDR2 as LQKENI. This CDR3 comprises 12 residues. The CDR3 region has the DNA TGTGCCAGCTCACCAGACAGGGAAGGCTACACCTTC. This translates into CASSPDREGYTF. Full variable domain (outside the CDR3, taken from reference TRBV18 and TRBJ1-2): NAGVMQNPRHLVRRRGQEARLRCSPMKGHSHVYWYRQLPEEGLKFMVYLQKENIIDESGMPKERFSAEFPKEGPSILRIQQVVRGDSAAYFCASSPDREGYTFGSGTRLTVV.

The V and J genes are TRBV21-1 and TRBJ1-5. TRBV21-1 is reported as a pseudogene. The CDR3 consists of 14 residues. In DNA, the CDR3 is TGTGCCAGCAGCACAGAAGAGGGTTTTCAGCCCCAGCATTTT. It codes for CASSTEEGFQPQHF.

This chain joins TRBV6-2 or TRBV6-3 and TRBJ1-5, with D maybe TRBD1 (5 bases). Germline CDR1 reads MNHEY; CDR2 reads SVGEGT. The germline V and J ends were trimmed by 6 bases and 2 bases, with 11 bases remaining between them. The CDR3 loop spans 14 amino acids. Here the CDR3 reads CASSGGGGNQPQHF. Written as DNA, the CDR3 is TGTGCCAGCAGCGGAGGAGGGGGCAATCAGCCCCAGCATTTT.

The V and J genes are TRBV18 and TRBJ2-7; D might be TRBD2 (6 bases). In germline, CDR1 is KGHSH, CDR2 LQKENI. The V and J ends lost 7 bases and 5 bases respectively, with 15 bases between them. The CDR3 has 13 residues. As DNA, the CDR3 is TGTGCCAGCTTCACGGCGGAGGGCCACGAGCAGTACTTC. Protein product: CASFTAEGHEQYF.

The rearrangement links TRBV3-1 (or the pseudogene TRBV3-2) to TRBJ2-7, with 8 nucleotides matching TRBD2. CDR3 length: 16 residues. The V gene's germline CDR1 is LGHDT and CDR2 YNNKEL (reference sequence). The ends lost 5 bases at V and 0 bases at J; junction bases unmatched: 9. DNA of the CDR3: TGTGCCAGCAGCGCCCAACTAGCGGCGCTCTCCTACGAGCAGTACTTC. Residues: CASSAQLAALSYEQYF.

The CDR3 loop reads CASSPYSGTGDVNTEAFF. The DNA for the CDR3 is TGCGCCAGCAGCCCCTATTCCGGGACAGGTGATGTTAACACTGAAGCTTTCTTT. This chain links TRBV4-3 with TRBJ1-1; 8 bases match TRBD1. The CDR3 sequence is 18 residues long. The V segment lost 4 bases and the J segment 2 bases; nucleotides outside the gene matches: 15. The germline CDR1 and CDR2 sequences are LGHNA and YSLEER.

The chain recombines TRBV18 with TRBJ2-1, with 8 nucleotides matching TRBD2. CDR3 length: 15 residues. V lost 1 base and J lost 7; bases outside the gene matches: 6. Germline V gives CDR1 KGHSH, CDR2 LQKENI. The CDR3 spells CASSPLRGGPNEQFF. Here the CDR3 DNA reads TGTGCCAGCTCACCACTCCGGGGGGGCCCGAATGAGCAGTTCTTC.

The chain employs TRBV27 and TRBJ1-2, with TRBD1 matching over 12 bases. This CDR3 spans 15 amino acids. Germline V CDR1 and CDR2: MNHEY, SMNVEV (reference sequence). V lost 6 bases, J lost 4 bases, and 6 bases stayed unmatched. The CDR3 nucleotides read TGTGCCAGCAGCGCCGGGACAGGGGGCGGCTATGGCTACACCTTC. It yields the protein CASSAGTGGGYGYTF.

This clone appeared a single time. This chain uses TRBV7-9 with TRBJ2-3; 11 nucleotides line up with TRBD2. The CDR3 spans 15 residues. V trimming: 5 bases; J trimming: 1 base; junction bases outside the gene matches: 2. Germline V CDR1 and CDR2: SEHNR, FQNEAQ (reference sequence). CDR3 loop: CASSATSGGTDTQYF. In DNA form, the CDR3 reads TGTGCCAGCAGCGCGACTAGCGGGGGCACAGATACGCAGTATTTT.

J is TRBJ1-2 and V is TRBV6-1, with D perhaps TRBD1 (5 bases). This CDR3 has 13 amino acids. V was shortened by 0 bases and J by 8 bases, with 10 bases between the two germline ends. Germline V CDR1 and CDR2: MNHNS, SASEGT. The CDR3 reads CASSEAGARGYTF. The DNA of the CDR3 is TGTGCCAGCAGTGAAGCTGGGGCCCGGGGCTACACCTTC.

The chain recombines TRBV5-1 with TRBJ1-2; D call uncertain. The V gene lost 0 bases and the J gene lost 7 bases, with 13 bases spanning the gap. CDR3 length: 14 amino acids. The germline CDR1 and CDR2 sequences are SGHRS and YFSETQ. The CDR3 DNA is TGCGCCAGCAGCTTGGGAGGGCCTACGGGTGGCTACACCTTC. This encodes CASSLGGPTGGYTF.